This T cell receptor beta chain was found in a study of regulatory T cells in long-lasting Graves disease. PBMCs were the source of the RNA used for TCR sequencing. A single record per CDR3 protein comes from TCRdb applying MiXCR to the reads. The profile shows about 850 distinct CDR3 sequences, about 87% of them singletons. This CDR3 has 16 amino acids. Trimming took 1 base from V and 4 from J, leaving 14 bases between them. Germline V gene data show CDR1 as SGHDN and CDR2 as FVKESK. This chain links TRBV14 with TRBJ1-3; a possible D gene is TRBD1 (6 bases). The receptor was isolated from a man in his forties with Graves disease. Sequencing used peripheral blood mononuclear cells (PBMCs), obtained with antithyroid drug treatment, in newly diagnosed or persistent Graves disease (not recorded which). The CDR3 loop is CASSQGGGTTGNTIYF. DNA of the CDR3: TGTGCCAGCAGCCAAGGAGGGGGAACTACAGGAAACACCATATATTTT.